The rows below give T cell receptor beta chains drawn from one sample of a study of CD8 T cells in Susac syndrome. TCRdb recomputed calls from the immunoSEQ multiplex PCR reads with MiXCR, one row per CDR3 protein. The sample contains 180,000 or so distinct CDR3 sequences, around 95% of which appear only once. The sample taken for sequencing was CD4+ T cells from PBMCs. The receptors originated from a human donor in good health. CDR3s include the opening cysteine and the closing phenylalanine or tryptophan. The order of the fields is CDR3 DNA, CDR3 protein, V gene, J gene, D gene, clone size. D genes are given only for firm matches. A clone size is listed for some rows: how often the clone was seen (once, few, many), or a class if it is expanded.

TGCAGCGTTTACAGGGTCCCCTACGAGCAGTACTTC	CSVYRVPYEQYF	TRBV29-1	TRBJ2-7	-	-
TGCAGCGTTGAACGGACAGATGGCGATGGCTACACCTTC	CSVERTDGDGYTF	TRBV29-1	TRBJ1-2	-	-
TGTGCCAGTACCCAGACAGGGATGAACACTGAAGCTTTCTTT	CASTQTGMNTEAFF	TRBV19	TRBJ1-1	TRBD1	few
TGTGCCAGCTCACCGCGGACAGGGGGCAATCAGCCCCAGCATTTT	CASSPRTGGNQPQHF	TRBV18	TRBJ1-5	TRBD1	-
TGTGCCAGCAGCCAACAGGGGGCTAGAAACACCATATATTTT	CASSQQGARNTIYF	TRBV4-2	TRBJ1-3	TRBD1	-
TGCGCCAGCAGCCCCACCAAAGACGGGACAGGGTATTACGAGCAGTACTTC	CASSPTKDGTGYYEQYF	TRBV4-3	TRBJ2-7	TRBD1	-
TGTGCCACCAGCAGAGCAGGGACACCCCCCTACGAGCAGTACTTC	CATSRAGTPPYEQYF	TRBV15	TRBJ2-7	-	-
TGCAGCGCACTGATCAGTAACCCCGGGGAGCTGTTTTTT	CSALISNPGELFF	TRBV29-1	TRBJ2-2	-	-
TGTGCCAGCAGTCAAAAGCGGGGGGGCCGCACAGATACGCAGTATTTT	CASSQKRGGRTDTQYF	TRBV6-1	TRBJ2-3	TRBD2	-
TGTGCCAGCAGCTCAACCTCTGGGGCCAACGTCCTGACTTTC	CASSSTSGANVLTF	TRBV7-9	TRBJ2-6	-	-
TGTGCCAGCAGCCCGACTTGGGGGGCATCATACGAGCAGTACTTC	CASSPTWGASYEQYF	TRBV7-8	TRBJ2-7	-	-
TGTGCCAGCAGTTTCCGGGGGGCCAGGGCAGATACGCAGTATTTT	CASSFRGARADTQYF	TRBV27	TRBJ2-3	-	-
TGCGCCAGCAGCGTCCCGGGACTACAAGAGACCCAGTACTTC	CASSVPGLQETQYF	TRBV4-1	TRBJ2-5	TRBD2	-
TGTGCCTCCCACTCGTCCGGCTACACCTTC	CASHSSGYTF	TRBV30	TRBJ1-2	-	-
TGTGCCAGCAGCTTAATTAGTCAGTTGAACACTGAAGCTTTCTTT	CASSLISQLNTEAFF	TRBV7-2	TRBJ1-1	-	-
TGCAGCGGGGGGCCCCAAGAGACCCAGTACTTC	CSGGPQETQYF	TRBV29-1	TRBJ2-5	-	-
TGCGCCAGCAGCTTGGAGGGAAGGGGCACTGAAGCTTTCTTT	CASSLEGRGTEAFF	TRBV5-1	TRBJ1-1	-	-
TGTGCCAGCAGCGTAGATGGTAGTCGAGAGACCCAGTACTTC	CASSVDGSRETQYF	TRBV9	TRBJ2-5	-	-
TGTGCCAGCAGCTCCCAGCTCCGGGAGCTGTTTTTT	CASSSQLRELFF	TRBV6-6	TRBJ2-2	-	-
TGCAGTGCTAGAGATCCAGGCGTGAACACTGAAGCTTTCTTT	CSARDPGVNTEAFF	TRBV20-1	TRBJ1-1	-	-
TGCAGTGCTACGACTAGCGCCTACAATGAGCAGTTCTTC	CSATTSAYNEQFF	TRBV20-1	TRBJ2-1	TRBD2	-
TGCGCCAGCAGCCAAGTCTTAGCGGGCTCCGCCGGGGAGCTGTTTTTT	CASSQVLAGSAGELFF	TRBV4-3	TRBJ2-2	TRBD2	-
TGCAGTGCTAGAGATCTGGGGACAGTAGAGACCCAGTACTTC	CSARDLGTVETQYF	TRBV20-1	TRBJ2-5	TRBD1	-
TGTGCCAGCAGCTTAGGGGCGGACACTCTAGCCAAAAACATTCAGTACTTC	CASSLGADTLAKNIQYF	TRBV7-9	TRBJ2-4	-	-
TGTGCCAGCAGTTTGCGGCCTGACTATGGCTACACCTTC	CASSLRPDYGYTF	TRBV28	TRBJ1-2	-	-
TGTGCCAGCACCCCAACGGACAGGGGGCATCAGCCCCAGCATTTT	CASTPTDRGHQPQHF	TRBV28	TRBJ1-5	TRBD1	-
TGCAGCGTTGGGGCCCCTCCTTTCACAGATACGCAGTATTTT	CSVGAPPFTDTQYF	TRBV29-1	TRBJ2-3	-	-
TGTGCCAGCAGGTCTAGCGGGGGGGCGGCCGGGGAGCTGTTTTTT	CASRSSGGAAGELFF	TRBV12-3/TRBV12-4	TRBJ2-2	TRBD2	-
TGTGCCAGCAGCTGGGGTCAAGAGACCCAGTACTTC	CASSWGQETQYF	TRBV7-2	TRBJ2-5	-	-
TGTGCCAGCGGCCCCGGGGGCCAAGAGACCCAGTACTTC	CASGPGGQETQYF	TRBV7-9	TRBJ2-5	-	-
TGTGCCAGCAGGGTTGGCGGACTCCATGACGAGCAGTACTTC	CASRVGGLHDEQYF	TRBV12-3/TRBV12-4	TRBJ2-7	-	-
TGCAGCGTTGCCTCTCGGACTAGAGACAATGAGCAGTTCTTC	CSVASRTRDNEQFF	TRBV29-1	TRBJ2-1	TRBD2	-
TGTGCCGCGGCGGAGCGTAACTATGGCTACACCTTC	CAAAERNYGYTF	TRBV19	TRBJ1-2	-	-
TGTGCCTGGAGTGTACTCCGGGGAACCGGGGGCTACACCTTC	CAWSVLRGTGGYTF	TRBV30	TRBJ1-2	-	-
TGTGCCAGCAGCGCGCCTAGCGGTGGGGAGCTGTTTTTT	CASSAPSGGELFF	TRBV9	TRBJ2-2	TRBD2	-
TGTGCCAGCAGTTACTCGACAGGGAGGGACACTGAAGCTTTCTTT	CASSYSTGRDTEAFF	TRBV6-5	TRBJ1-1	TRBD1	-
TGTGCCAGCAGGCTGGGACAGGGGAACACTGAAGCTTTCTTT	CASRLGQGNTEAFF	TRBV6-2/TRBV6-3	TRBJ1-1	TRBD1	-
TGTGCCAGCAGTGTCCGACAGGGAGATGGCTACACCTTC	CASSVRQGDGYTF	TRBV27	TRBJ1-2	TRBD1	-
TGTGCCAGTAGCCCCCTTTGGGCAGAAAGCTCCTACGAGCAGTACTTC	CASSPLWAESSYEQYF	TRBV19	TRBJ2-7	-	once
TGCAGTGCCCCGACAGGGGAGGGGACTGAAGCTTTCTTT	CSAPTGEGTEAFF	TRBV20-1	TRBJ1-1	TRBD1	-
TGTGCCAGCAGCCAAGACGGACCGTATGGCTACACCTTC	CASSQDGPYGYTF	TRBV4-2	TRBJ1-2	-	-